This T cell receptor (beta chain) was captured in a study of blood T cells in healthy people across ages. Overall study results and limits: Estimated diversity that came from one million T cells was considered an underestimate.

A second PCR of roughly 7 to 11 cycles used a sample-barcoded 5' primer and a J-beta primer mix. One entry per CDR3 protein results from TCRdb running MiXCR on the 5' RACE reads. Among more than 800,000 distinct CDR3 sequences listed, more than 35% were seen once. This clonotype occurred a few times. Its antigen remains unknown. J was trimmed by 7 bases and V by 5 bases; bases with no gene match: 10. CDR3 length: 15 residues. In germline, CDR1 is MDHEN, CDR2 SYDVKM. The genes are TRBV28 and TRBJ2-1; 8 nucleotides line up with TRBD1. This clonotype originated in a woman in her sixties or seventies in good health. Material for sequencing was blood. Here the CDR3 DNA reads TGTGCCAGCAGTAACAGGGGGGACGGGTCTAATGAGCAGTTCTTC. As protein: CASSNRGDGSNEQFF. Using reference TRBV28 and TRBJ2-1 for the parts outside the CDR3, the full variable domain is DVKVTQSSRYLVKRTGEKVFLECVQDMDHENMFWYRQDPGLGLRLIYFSYDVKMKEKGDIPEGYSVSREKKERFSLILESASTNQTSMYLCASSNRGDGSNEQFFGPGTRLTVL.